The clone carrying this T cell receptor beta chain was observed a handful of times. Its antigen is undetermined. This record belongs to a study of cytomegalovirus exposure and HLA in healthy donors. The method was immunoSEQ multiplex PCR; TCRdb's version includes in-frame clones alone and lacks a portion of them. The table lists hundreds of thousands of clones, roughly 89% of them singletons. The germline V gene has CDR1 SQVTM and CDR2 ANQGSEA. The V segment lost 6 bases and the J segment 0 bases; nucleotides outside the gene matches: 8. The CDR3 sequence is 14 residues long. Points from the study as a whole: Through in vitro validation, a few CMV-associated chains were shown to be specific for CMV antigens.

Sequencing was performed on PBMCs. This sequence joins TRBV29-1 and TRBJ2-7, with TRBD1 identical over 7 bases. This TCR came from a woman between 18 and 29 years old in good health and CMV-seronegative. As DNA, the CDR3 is TGCAGCGTGACAGGGACGATCGCCTCCTACGAGCAGTACTTC. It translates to CSVTGTIASYEQYF.